This note documents a single TCR beta chain sequence. The length of the CDR3 is 13 residues. V was pared by 2 bases and J by 7 bases, with 11 bases between. Germline V CDR1 and CDR2: WNHNN, SYGVQD (reference sequence). Original processing methods: Researchers report that nucleated cell counts were estimated from reference gene primer amplification. The method was immunoSEQ multiplex PCR; TCRdb's version includes in-frame clones alone and lacks a portion of them. The V and J calls and clone size come from that table; D and trimming were worked out from the DNA. The top ten clones hold over 2% of a sample with some 150,000 clones, roughly 80% of them seen once. The data belong to a study of blood T cell repertoires in COVID-19. Turning to the study itself: The United States, Italy and Spain supplied acute and convalescent COVID-19 samples. T cells, B-cell-depleted T cells, or PBMCs provided the cDNA or gDNA that served as material.

The sequencing input was peripheral blood. The receptor was derived from a man aged 65-85 years with acute or convalescent COVID-19. V is TRBV10-1 and J is TRBJ2-5; D not certain. CDR3 coding DNA: TGCGCCAGCAGTGAGGGCAGTCCGGGGACCCAGTACTTC. It encodes CASSEGSPGTQYF.